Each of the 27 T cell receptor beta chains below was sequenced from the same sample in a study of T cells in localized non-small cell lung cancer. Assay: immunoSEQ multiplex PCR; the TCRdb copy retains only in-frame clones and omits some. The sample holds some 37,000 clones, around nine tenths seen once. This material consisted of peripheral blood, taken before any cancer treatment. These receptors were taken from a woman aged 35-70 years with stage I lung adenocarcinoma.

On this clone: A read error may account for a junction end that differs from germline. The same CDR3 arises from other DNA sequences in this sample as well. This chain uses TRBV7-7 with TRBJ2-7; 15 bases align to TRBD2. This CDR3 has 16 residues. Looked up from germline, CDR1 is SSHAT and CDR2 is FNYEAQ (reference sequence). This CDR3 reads CASSPGLAGGIYEQYF. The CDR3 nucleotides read TGTGCTAGCAGCCCGGGACTAGCGGGAGGTATTTACGAGCAGTACTTC.

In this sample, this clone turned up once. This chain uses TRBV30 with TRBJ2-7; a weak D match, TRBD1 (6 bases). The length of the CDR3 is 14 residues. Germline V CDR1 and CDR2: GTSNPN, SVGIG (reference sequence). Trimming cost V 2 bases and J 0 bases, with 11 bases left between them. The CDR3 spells CAWSRGGSSYEQYF. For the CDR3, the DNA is TGTGCCTGGAGTAGAGGGGGAAGCTCCTACGAGCAGTACTTC.

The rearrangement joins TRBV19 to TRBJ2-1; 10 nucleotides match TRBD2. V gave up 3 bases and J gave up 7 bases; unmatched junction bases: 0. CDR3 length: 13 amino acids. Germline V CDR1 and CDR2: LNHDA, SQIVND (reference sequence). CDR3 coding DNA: TGTGCCAGTAGTATGGGACTAGCGAATGAGCAGTTCTTC. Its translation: CASSMGLANEQFF.

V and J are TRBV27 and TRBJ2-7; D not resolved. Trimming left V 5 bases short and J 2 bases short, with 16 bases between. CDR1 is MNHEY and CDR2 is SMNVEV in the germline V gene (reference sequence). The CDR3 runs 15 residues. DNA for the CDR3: TGTGCCAGCAGTCACCTCCCGCCCCGTGCCTACGAGCAGTACTTC. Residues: CASSHLPPRAYEQYF.

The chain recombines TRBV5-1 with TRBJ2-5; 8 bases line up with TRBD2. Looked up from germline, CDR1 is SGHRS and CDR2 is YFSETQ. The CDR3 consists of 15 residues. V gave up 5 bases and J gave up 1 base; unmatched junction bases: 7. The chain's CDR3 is CASSGASGPQETQYF. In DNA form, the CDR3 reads TGCGCCAGCAGTGGGGCTAGCGGGCCCCAAGAGACCCAGTACTTC.

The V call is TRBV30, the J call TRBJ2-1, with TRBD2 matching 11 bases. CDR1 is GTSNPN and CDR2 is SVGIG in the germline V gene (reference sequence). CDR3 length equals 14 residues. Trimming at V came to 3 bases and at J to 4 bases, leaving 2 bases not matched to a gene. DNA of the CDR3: TGTGCCTGGAGAGCTAGCGGGAGGTACAATGAGCAGTTCTTC. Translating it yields CAWRASGRYNEQFF.

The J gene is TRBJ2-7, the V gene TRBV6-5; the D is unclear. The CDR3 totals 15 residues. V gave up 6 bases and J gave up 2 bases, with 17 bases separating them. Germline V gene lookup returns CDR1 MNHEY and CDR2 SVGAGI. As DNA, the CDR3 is TGTGCCAGCAGATACAATCCAGCTGGGGCCTACGAGCAGTACTTC. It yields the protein CASRYNPAGAYEQYF.

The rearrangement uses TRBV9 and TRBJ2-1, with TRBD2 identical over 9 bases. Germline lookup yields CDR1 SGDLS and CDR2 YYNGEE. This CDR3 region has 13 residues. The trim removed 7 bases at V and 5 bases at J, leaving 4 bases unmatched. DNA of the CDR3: TGTGCCAGCGCGGGAGGGCTCCACAATGAGCAGTTCTTC. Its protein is CASAGGLHNEQFF.

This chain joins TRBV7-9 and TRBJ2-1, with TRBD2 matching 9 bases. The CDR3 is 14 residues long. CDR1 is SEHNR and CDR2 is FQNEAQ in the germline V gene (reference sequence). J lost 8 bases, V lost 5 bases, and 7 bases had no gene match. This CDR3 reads CASSPTGTSHEQFF. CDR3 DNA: TGTGCCAGCAGCCCGACCGGGACTAGCCATGAGCAGTTCTTC.

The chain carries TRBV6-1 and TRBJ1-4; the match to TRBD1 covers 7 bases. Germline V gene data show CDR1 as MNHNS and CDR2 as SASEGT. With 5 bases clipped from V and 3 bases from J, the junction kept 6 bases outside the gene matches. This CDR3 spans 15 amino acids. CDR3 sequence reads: CASSKDRDANEKLFF. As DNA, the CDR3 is TGTGCCAGCAGTAAAGACAGGGACGCTAATGAAAAACTGTTTTTT.

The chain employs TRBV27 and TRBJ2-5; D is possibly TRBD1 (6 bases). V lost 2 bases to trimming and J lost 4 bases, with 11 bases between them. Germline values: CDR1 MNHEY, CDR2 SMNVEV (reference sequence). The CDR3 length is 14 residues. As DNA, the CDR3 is TGTGCCAGCAGTTTAAGTGGGGGCGTAGAGACCCAGTACTTC. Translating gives CASSLSGGVETQYF.

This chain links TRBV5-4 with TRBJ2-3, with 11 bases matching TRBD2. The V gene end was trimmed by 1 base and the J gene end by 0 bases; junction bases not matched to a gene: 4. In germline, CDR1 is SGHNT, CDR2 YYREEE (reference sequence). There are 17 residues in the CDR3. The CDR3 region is CASSLRTSGSSTDTQYF. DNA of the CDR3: TGTGCCAGCAGCTTGAGGACTAGCGGGTCGAGCACAGATACGCAGTATTTT.

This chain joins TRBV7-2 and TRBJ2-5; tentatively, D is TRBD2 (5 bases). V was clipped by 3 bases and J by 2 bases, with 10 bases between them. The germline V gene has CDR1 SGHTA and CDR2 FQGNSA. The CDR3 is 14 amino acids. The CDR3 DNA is TGTGCCAGCAGCTTCGGGTGGACTCAAGAGACCCAGTACTTC. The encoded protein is CASSFGWTQETQYF.

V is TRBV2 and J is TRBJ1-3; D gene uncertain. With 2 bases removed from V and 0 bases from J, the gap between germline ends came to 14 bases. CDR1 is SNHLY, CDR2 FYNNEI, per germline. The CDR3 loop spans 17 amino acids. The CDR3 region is CASSESLGSFSGNTIYF. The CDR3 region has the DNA TGTGCCAGCAGTGAATCTCTAGGGAGCTTCTCTGGAAACACCATATATTTT. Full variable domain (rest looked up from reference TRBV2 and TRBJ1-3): EPEVTQTPSHQVTQMGQEVILRCVPISNHLYFYWYRQILGQKVEFLVSFYNNEISEKSEIFDDQFSVERPDGSNFTLKIRSTKLEDSAMYFCASSESLGSFSGNTIYFGEGSWLTVV.

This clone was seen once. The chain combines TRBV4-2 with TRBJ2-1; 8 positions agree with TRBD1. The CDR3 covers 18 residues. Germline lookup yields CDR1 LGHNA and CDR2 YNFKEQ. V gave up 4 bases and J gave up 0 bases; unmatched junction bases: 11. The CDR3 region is CASSPGTGLLSSYNEQFF. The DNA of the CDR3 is TGTGCCAGCAGCCCCGGGACAGGCCTCCTTAGCTCCTACAATGAGCAGTTCTTC.

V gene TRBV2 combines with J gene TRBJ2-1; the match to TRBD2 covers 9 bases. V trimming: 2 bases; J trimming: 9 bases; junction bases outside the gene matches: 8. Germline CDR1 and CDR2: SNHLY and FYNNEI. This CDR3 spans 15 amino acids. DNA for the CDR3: TGTGCCAGCAGTGAAATTAGCGGGGGATTAGGTGAGCAGTTCTTC. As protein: CASSEISGGLGEQFF.

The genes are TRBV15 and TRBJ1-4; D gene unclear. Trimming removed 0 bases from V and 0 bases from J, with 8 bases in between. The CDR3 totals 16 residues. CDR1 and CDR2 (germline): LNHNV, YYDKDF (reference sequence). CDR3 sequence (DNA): TGTGCCACCAGCAGAGATCTCCAGGCAACTAATGAAAAACTGTTTTTT. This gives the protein CATSRDLQATNEKLFF.

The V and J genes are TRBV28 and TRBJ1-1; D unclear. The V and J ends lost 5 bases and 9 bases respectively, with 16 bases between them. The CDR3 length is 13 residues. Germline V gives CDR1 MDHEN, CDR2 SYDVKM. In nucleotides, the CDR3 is TGTGCCAGCAGTCCCCACCCGCCCCTCCAAGCTTTCTTT. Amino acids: CASSPHPPLQAFF.

CDR3 nucleotides: TGTGCCAGCAGCCGACAGGATGGGGAGTCCGGGGAGCTGTTTTTT. Amino acid sequence: CASSRQDGESGELFF. V gene TRBV7-9 combines with J gene TRBJ2-2; possible D gene TRBD1, 6 bases. V lost 5 bases and J lost 6, with 16 bases in between. The CDR3 sequence is 15 residues long. Germline loops: CDR1 SEHNR, CDR2 FQNEAQ (reference sequence).

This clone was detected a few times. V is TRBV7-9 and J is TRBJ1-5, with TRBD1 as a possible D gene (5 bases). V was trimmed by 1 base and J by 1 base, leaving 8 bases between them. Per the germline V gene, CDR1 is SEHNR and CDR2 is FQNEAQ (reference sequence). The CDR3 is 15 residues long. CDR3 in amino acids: CASSLGGISNQPQHF. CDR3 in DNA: TGTGCCAGCAGCTTAGGGGGGATAAGCAATCAGCCCCAGCATTTT.

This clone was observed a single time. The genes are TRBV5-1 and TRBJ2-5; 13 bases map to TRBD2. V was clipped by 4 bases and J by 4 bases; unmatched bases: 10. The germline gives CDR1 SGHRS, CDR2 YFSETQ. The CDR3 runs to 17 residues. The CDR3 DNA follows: TGCGCCAGCAGCAGCTCCGGGACTAGCGGGATAGGAGAGACCCAGTACTTC. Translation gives CASSSSGTSGIGETQYF.

The CDR3 DNA sequence: TGTGCCTGGAGCGGAGGTGACTTTTATAATTCACCCCTCCACTTT. Encoded protein: CAWSGGDFYNSPLHF. This chain connects TRBV30 to TRBJ1-6; D remains unclear. Trimming stripped 3 bases from V and 4 bases from J, with 13 bases between. The CDR3 consists of 15 residues. Germline loops: CDR1 GTSNPN, CDR2 SVGIG (reference sequence).

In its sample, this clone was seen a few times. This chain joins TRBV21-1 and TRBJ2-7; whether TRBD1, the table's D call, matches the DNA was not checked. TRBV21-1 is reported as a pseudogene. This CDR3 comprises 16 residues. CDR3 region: CASSKGRGTAIYEQYF. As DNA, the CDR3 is TGTGCCAGCAGCAAGGGCCGGGGGACAGCCATCTACGAGCAGTACTTC.

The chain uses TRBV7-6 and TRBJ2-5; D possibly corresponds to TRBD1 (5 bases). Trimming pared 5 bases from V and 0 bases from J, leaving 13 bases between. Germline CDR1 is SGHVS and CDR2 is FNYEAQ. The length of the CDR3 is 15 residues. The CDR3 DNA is TGTGCCAGCAGCCCCTTGGCAGGGAACCAAGAGACCCAGTACTTC. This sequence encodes CASSPLAGNQETQYF.

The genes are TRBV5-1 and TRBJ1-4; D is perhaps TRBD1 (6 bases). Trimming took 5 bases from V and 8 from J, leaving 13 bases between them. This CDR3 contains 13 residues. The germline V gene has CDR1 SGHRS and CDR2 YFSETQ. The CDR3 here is CASRRGSEEKLFF. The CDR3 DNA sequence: TGCGCCAGCAGGAGGGGGTCAGAGGAAAAACTGTTTTTT.

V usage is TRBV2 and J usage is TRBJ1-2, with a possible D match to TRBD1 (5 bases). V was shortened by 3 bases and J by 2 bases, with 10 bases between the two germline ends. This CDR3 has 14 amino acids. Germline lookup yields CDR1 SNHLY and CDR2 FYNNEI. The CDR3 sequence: CASSEEGSNYGYTF. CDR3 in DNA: TGTGCCAGCAGTGAGGAGGGGTCGAACTATGGCTACACCTTC.

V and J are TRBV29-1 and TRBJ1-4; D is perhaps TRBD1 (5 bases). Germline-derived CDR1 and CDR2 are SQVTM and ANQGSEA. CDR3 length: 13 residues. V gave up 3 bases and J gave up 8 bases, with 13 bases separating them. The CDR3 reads CSVEETEREKLFF. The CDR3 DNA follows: TGCAGCGTTGAGGAGACAGAACGAGAAAAACTGTTTTTT.